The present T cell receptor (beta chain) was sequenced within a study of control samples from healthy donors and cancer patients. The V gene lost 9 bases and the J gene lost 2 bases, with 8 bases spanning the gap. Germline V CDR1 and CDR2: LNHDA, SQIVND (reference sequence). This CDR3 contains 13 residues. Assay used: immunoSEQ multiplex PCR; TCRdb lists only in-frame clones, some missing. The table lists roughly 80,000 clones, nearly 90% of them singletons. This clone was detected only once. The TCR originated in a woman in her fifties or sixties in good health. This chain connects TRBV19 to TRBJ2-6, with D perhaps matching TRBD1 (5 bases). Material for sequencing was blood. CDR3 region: CASRVAGANVLTF. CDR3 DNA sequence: TGTGCCAGCAGGGTCGCTGGGGCCAACGTCCTGACTTTC.